A selection of T cell receptor beta chains follows, all from one sample in a study of blood T cell repertoires in COVID-19. TCRdb keeps only in-frame clones here, not all; method: immunoSEQ multiplex PCR. The data contain some 220,000 clones, roughly 88% of them singletons. The specimen sequenced was peripheral blood. The receptors were sampled from a man in his fifties with active or convalescent COVID-19. CDR3s include the opening cysteine and the closing phenylalanine or tryptophan. Fields, in order: CDR3 length, V gene, clone size, D gene, J gene, CDR3 DNA, CDR3 protein. A D gene is named only where the DNA matches it firmly. Some rows mark clone size as missing; the rest say once, few, many or name a class of expanded clone.

14,TRBV28,-,-,TRBJ2-3,TGTGCCAGCGGACCGGGACACCTCACAGATACGCAGTATTTT,CASGPGHLTDTQYF
15,TRBV11-2,-,TRBD1,TRBJ2-7,TGTGCCAGCAGCTTAGGGGCAGGGGGAACCTACGAGCAGTACTTC,CASSLGAGGTYEQYF
14,TRBV19,-,TRBD2,TRBJ2-1,TGTGCCAGCTCTCTAGCGGGAGGGATGGGTGAGCAGTTCTTC,CASSLAGGMGEQFF
17,TRBV18,-,-,TRBJ1-2,TGTGCCAGCTCTTACACCGGAGGGCAGGGAGGCGACTATGGCTACACCTTC,CASSYTGGQGGDYGYTF
13,TRBV20-1,-,-,TRBJ2-3,TGCAGTGCTAGTTCCCAACTCACAGATACGCAGTATTTT,CSASSQLTDTQYF
17,TRBV15,-,TRBD2,TRBJ2-1,TGTGCCACCAGCAGGGGGGGGGACTTTCTCACCTACAATGAGCAGTTCTTC,CATSRGGDFLTYNEQFF
20,TRBV27,-,-,TRBJ2-6,TGTGCCAGCAGTCCCACATCCCCAGCAGGAGGATTCTCTGGGGCCAACGTCCTGACTTTC,CASSPTSPAGGFSGANVLTF
12,TRBV5-1,-,TRBD1,TRBJ2-1,TGCGCCAGCAGCGCTGACAGGGTTTCTGAGTTCTTC,CASSADRVSEFF
15,TRBV5-6,-,-,TRBJ2-2,TGTGCCACACCGGATGTACAGGGAGCCACCGGGGAGCTGTTTTTT,CATPDVQGATGELFF
17,TRBV27,few,TRBD1,TRBJ1-1,TGTGCCAGCAGTTTCGCACGACAGGGGCGATGGAACACTGAAGCTTTCTTT,CASSFARQGRWNTEAFF
18,TRBV28,-,-,TRBJ2-1,TGTGCCAGCAGTTTCCCCCACAAGACAGGAAGCTCCTACAATGAGCAGTTCTTC,CASSFPHKTGSSYNEQFF
15,TRBV9,-,-,TRBJ2-2,TGTGCCAGCAGCGTAGGTGGCGGATACACCGGGGAGCTGTTTTTT,CASSVGGGYTGELFF
12,TRBV2,-,-,TRBJ2-7,TGTGCCAGCGGGGGACAATCCTACGAGCAGTACTTC,CASGGQSYEQYF
16,TRBV4-1,-,TRBD1,TRBJ1-2,TGCGCCAGCAGCCAACTCCGACAGGGGTTGGACTATGGCTACACCTTC,CASSQLRQGLDYGYTF
13,TRBV7-2,few,-,TRBJ1-6,TGTGCCAGCAGCTCCGGAGAGGGTTTGGCCCTCCACTTT,CASSSGEGLALHF
16,TRBV28,-,TRBD1,TRBJ1-4,TGTGCCAGCAGCCCCCGACCGGGACAGGGGGCTGAAAAACTGTTTTTT,CASSPRPGQGAEKLFF
16,TRBV2,-,TRBD1,TRBJ2-7,TGTGCCAGCAGTGAAGCGTACAGGGGTCGCCTCTACGAGCAGTACTTC,CASSEAYRGRLYEQYF
15,TRBV6-5,-,-,TRBJ1-3,TGTGCCAGCAGCAACAGCTTTAGCTCTGGAAACACCATATATTTT,CASSNSFSSGNTIYF
16,TRBV3-1/TRBV3-2,-,-,TRBJ2-4,TGTGCCAGCAGCCAAGGTCTAGCTGTAGCCAAAAACATTCAGTACTTC,CASSQGLAVAKNIQYF
14,TRBV29-1,-,-,TRBJ2-2,TGCAGCGTTGCGGCGGGTACGAACACCGGGGAGCTGTTTTTT,CSVAAGTNTGELFF
14,TRBV27,-,-,TRBJ2-4,TGTGCCAGCAGTCTCAGGGGAGCCAAAAACATTCAGTACTTC,CASSLRGAKNIQYF
17,TRBV6-4,-,TRBD1,TRBJ1-5,TGTGCCAGCAGCTTCCCGGCAGGGGGCAGGGGCAATCAGCCCCAGCATTTT,CASSFPAGGRGNQPQHF
15,TRBV5-1,once,-,TRBJ2-6,TGCGCCAGCAGCTCGAACAGCGGTTGGGCCAACGTCCTGACTTTC,CASSSNSGWANVLTF
14,TRBV6-1,-,-,TRBJ2-1,TGTGCCAGCAGTGATGAGGGTACGGGGAATGAGCAGTTCTTC,CASSDEGTGNEQFF
14,TRBV5-4,-,-,TRBJ2-5,TGTGCCAGCAGCTTGTCCGGGGAACAAGAGACCCAGTACTTC,CASSLSGEQETQYF
13,TRBV6-2/TRBV6-3,-,-,TRBJ2-5,TGTGCCAGCAGTTACGGACAGATAGAGACCCAGTACTTC,CASSYGQIETQYF
14,TRBV7-2,-,-,TRBJ1-1,TGTGCCAGCAGCTTAGACGGGGGATACACTGAAGCTTTCTTT,CASSLDGGYTEAFF
21,TRBV3-1/TRBV3-2,few,TRBD2,TRBJ2-5,TGTGCCAGCAGCCAAAAAAAACCGGGACTAGCGGGAGGGAAGGCCGTAGAGACCCAGTACTTC,CASSQKKPGLAGGKAVETQYF
14,TRBV28,-,-,TRBJ2-7,TGTGCCAGTGGCCCAGGTGGGAGAGGCTACGAGCAGTACTTC,CASGPGGRGYEQYF
15,TRBV7-9,-,TRBD1,TRBJ1-1,TGTGCCAGCAGCTTAGCGCGACAGGGGGGCACTGAAGCTTTCTTT,CASSLARQGGTEAFF
16,TRBV5-8,once,-,TRBJ1-1,TGTGCCAGCAGCTTGGCGGAATATTGGCAGGTCAGTGAAGCTTTCTTT,CASSLAEYWQVSEAFF
14,TRBV4-1,-,-,TRBJ1-5,TGCGCCAGCAGCCATATTGGGAGGAATCAGCCCCAGCATTTT,CASSHIGRNQPQHF
14,TRBV5-1,-,-,TRBJ1-1,TGCGCCAGCACCCCCGAGGTATACGACACTGAAGCTTTCTTT,CASTPEVYDTEAFF
14,TRBV7-3,-,TRBD1,TRBJ2-3,TGTGCCAGCAGCTCCCCCGGGACAGCAGATACGCAGTATTTT,CASSSPGTADTQYF
14,TRBV7-8,-,TRBD1,TRBJ2-1,TGTGCCAGCAGCTTTGGACAGGGGGCTGGTGAGCAGTTCTTC,CASSFGQGAGEQFF
14,TRBV2,once,TRBD1,TRBJ1-2,TGTGCCAGCAGTGAAGGGACAGGGAAAGATGGCTACACCTTC,CASSEGTGKDGYTF
15,TRBV5-4,-,TRBD1,TRBJ1-1,TGTGCCAGCAGCTCCGTTGGGACAGGGTCTTCTGAAGCTTTCTTT,CASSSVGTGSSEAFF
14,TRBV5-1,-,TRBD2,TRBJ2-2,TGCGCCAGCAGCGCCGGGGGGGACACCGGGGAGCTGTTTTTT,CASSAGGDTGELFF
17,TRBV18,-,TRBD1,TRBJ2-1,TGTGCCAGCTCACCACCGGGGAACAGGGGAGCCTACAATGAGCAGTTCTTC,CASSPPGNRGAYNEQFF
17,TRBV4-1,-,-,TRBJ1-6,TGCGCCAGCAGCCAAGGGATAGCCCAAGGAGATAATTCACCCCTCCACTTT,CASSQGIAQGDNSPLHF
15,TRBV28,few,TRBD1,TRBJ1-4,TGTGCCAGCAGGCTAGGACAGGGGGCGTTCGGAAAACTGTTTTTT,CASRLGQGAFGKLFF
15,TRBV4-2,-,-,TRBJ1-2,TGTGCCAGCAGCCAAGGGGGCCGTCTTGACTATGGCTACACCTTC,CASSQGGRLDYGYTF
13,TRBV12-3/TRBV12-4,-,TRBD1,TRBJ1-2,TGTGCCAGCAGACGGACAGGGGACTATGGCTACACCTTC,CASRRTGDYGYTF
17,TRBV7-2,-,TRBD1,TRBJ2-7,TGTGCCAGCAGCTTAGATCCAACGGGACAGGGCTCCTACGAGCAGTACTTC,CASSLDPTGQGSYEQYF
15,TRBV4-1,-,-,TRBJ1-5,TGCGCCAGCAGTCGCATGCCAGAGAGGAGTCAGCCCAAGCATTTT,CASSRMPERSQPKHF
16,TRBV7-2,once,-,TRBJ2-7,TGTGCCAGCAGCTTAGCGCGGGGCTACCCCCCGGCCGAGCAGTACTTC,CASSLARGYPPAEQYF
14,TRBV9,-,TRBD2,TRBJ2-3,TGTGCCAGCAGCGTTGGACTAGCGGGTGATACGCAGTATTTT,CASSVGLAGDTQYF
14,TRBV10-3,-,TRBD1,TRBJ1-2,TGTGCCACTAACCGGGACAGGGAAGGGAATGGCTACACCTTC,CATNRDREGNGYTF
15,TRBV6-1,once,-,TRBJ1-5,TGTGCCAGCAGTGAAGTGGGCTGGGGCAATCAGCCCCAGCATTTT,CASSEVGWGNQPQHF
13,TRBV19,few,-,TRBJ1-2,TGTGCCAGTCACCAAGACAGTCTTCCTGGCTACACCTTC,CASHQDSLPGYTF
13,TRBV28,-,TRBD1,TRBJ2-7,TGTGCCAGCAGTTCGGGACAGTCCTACGAGCAGTACTTC,CASSSGQSYEQYF
15,TRBV15,-,TRBD1,TRBJ1-1,TGTGCCACCAGCAGAGCGGGACAGGGTGTAGCTGAAGCTTTCTTT,CATSRAGQGVAEAFF
15,TRBV19,-,TRBD2,TRBJ2-3,TGTGCCAGTAGTTTGGCTAGCGGGGGCACAGATACGCAGTATTTT,CASSLASGGTDTQYF
16,TRBV19,-,-,TRBJ1-4,TGTGCCAGTAGTCCGACCGGACAGATCGGTAATGAAAAACTGTTTTTT,CASSPTGQIGNEKLFF
12,TRBV30,-,-,TRBJ1-6,TGTGCCTGGAGTCGTGAGAATTCACCCCTCCACTTT,CAWSRENSPLHF
15,TRBV3-1/TRBV3-2,-,TRBD1,TRBJ1-3,TGTGCCAGCAGCCAAGCGGGGACAGGGGGAAACACCATATATTTT,CASSQAGTGGNTIYF
15,TRBV7-6,-,TRBD1,TRBJ2-3,TGTGCCAGCAGCTTAGGAACAACAGGGGTAGATACGCAGTATTTT,CASSLGTTGVDTQYF
15,TRBV19,-,-,TRBJ2-5,TGTGCCAGTGCAGGCGGGACAGCCGACCAAGAGACCCAGTACTTC,CASAGGTADQETQYF